The 26 T cell receptor beta chains below all came from one sample that was sequenced in a study of shared clonotypes between healthy human individuals. Method: immunoSEQ multiplex PCR; TCRdb's copy keeps in-frame clones and lacks some. Here the sample spans hundreds of thousands of clones, about 96% being singletons. The specimen sequenced was naive CD4+ T cells sorted from blood. The sample's subset: CD45RA+ positively selected. These receptors were obtained from a woman younger than 45 in good health.

This chain connects TRBV28 to TRBJ2-7; D is perhaps TRBD2 (5 bases). CDR1 is MDHEN and CDR2 is SYDVKM in the germline V gene. V was clipped by 8 bases and J by 4 bases, with 9 bases between them. This CDR3 comprises 11 residues. CDR3 bases: TGTGCCAGCCGGGGTACTTACGAGCAGTACTTC. Translation gives CASRGTYEQYF. Looking up the rest from reference TRBV28 and TRBJ2-7 gives the full variable domain: DVKVTQSSRYLVKRTGEKVFLECVQDMDHENMFWYRQDPGLGLRLIYFSYDVKMKEKGDIPEGYSVSREKKERFSLILESASTNQTSMYLCASRGTYEQYFGPGTRLTVT.

Points on this clone: This same CDR3 is encoded by further DNA sequences in the sample. The V and J genes are TRBV28 and TRBJ1-2; TRBD1 might be the D (6 bases). This CDR3 has 12 amino acids. Trimming pared 4 bases from V and 3 bases from J, leaving 6 bases between. Looked up from germline, CDR1 is MDHEN and CDR2 is SYDVKM. CDR3 in amino acids: CASSSGDYGYTF. As DNA, the CDR3 is TGTGCCAGCAGTTCAGGGGACTATGGCTACACCTTC.

The V and J genes are TRBV15 and TRBJ1-2; D not resolved. Trimming took 0 bases from V and 4 from J, leaving 6 bases between them. CDR1 and CDR2 (germline): LNHNV, YYDKDF (reference sequence). The CDR3 totals 13 residues. This CDR3 reads CATSRDPAYGYTF. The CDR3, as DNA: TGTGCCACCAGCAGAGATCCAGCCTATGGCTACACCTTC.

The J gene is TRBJ1-5, the V gene TRBV6-6; no reliable D call. V lost 10 bases and J lost 4, with 23 bases in between. Germline CDR1 and CDR2: MNHNY and SVGAGI (reference sequence). The CDR3 contains 16 residues. The CDR3 loop reads CATQPQPAAGNQPQHF. The CDR3 bases are TGTGCCACCCAACCGCAGCCGGCGGCTGGTAATCAGCCCCAGCATTTT.

This clone was seen a few times. The genes are TRBV30 and TRBJ2-5, with TRBD1 as a possible D gene (5 bases). V lost 2 bases to trimming and J lost 5 bases, with 6 bases between them. This CDR3 has 11 residues. The germline V gene has CDR1 GTSNPN and CDR2 SVGIG (reference sequence). CDR3 protein: CAWSPGETQYF. The DNA for the CDR3 is TGTGCCTGGAGTCCAGGGGAGACCCAGTACTTC.

The genes are TRBV25-1 and TRBJ2-1; 8 nucleotides align to TRBD1. This CDR3 comprises 14 residues. Germline V gene data show CDR1 as MGHDK and CDR2 as SYGVNS. V trimming: 5 bases; J trimming: 6 bases; junction bases outside the gene matches: 6. In DNA form, the CDR3 reads TGTGCCAGCAGTAAAGGACAGGGAGGCAATGAGCAGTTCTTC. This encodes CASSKGQGGNEQFF.

The gene calls are TRBV10-1 and TRBJ2-7; D is perhaps TRBD1 (8 bases). V gave up 3 bases and J gave up 1 base, with 13 bases separating them. Per germline, CDR1 WNHNN and CDR2 SYGVQD (reference sequence). CDR3 length: 15 residues. CDR3 region: CASSDHRGGSYEQYF. For the CDR3, the DNA is TGCGCCAGCAGTGACCACAGGGGGGGTTCCTACGAGCAGTACTTC.

The V and J genes are TRBV27 and TRBJ2-7, with 7 positions matching TRBD2. J lost 0 bases, V lost 4 bases, and 6 bases had no gene match. Germline-derived CDR1 and CDR2 are MNHEY and SMNVEV (reference sequence). This CDR3 is built from 15 residues. CDR3 coding DNA: TGTGCCAGCAGTTCTTGGGGAGGGAGCTCCTACGAGCAGTACTTC. Translated, it gives CASSSWGGSSYEQYF.

The chain joins TRBV6-6 to TRBJ2-7, with D possibly being TRBD1 (5 bases). CDR3 length: 15 residues. The germline V gene has CDR1 MNHNY and CDR2 SVGAGI (reference sequence). With 3 bases removed from V and 3 bases from J, the gap between germline ends came to 15 bases. The CDR3 sequence: CASSYFGALHYEQYF. The CDR3, as DNA: TGTGCCAGCAGTTATTTTGGGGCCCTCCACTACGAGCAGTACTTC.

This chain links TRBV5-8 with TRBJ2-5; 12 bases align to TRBD2. Germline lookup yields CDR1 SGHTS and CDR2 YDEGEE. V shed 9 bases, J shed 1 base, and the junction held 4 bases outside the gene matches. This CDR3 spans 14 amino acids. CDR3 DNA: TGTGCCACTAGCGGGAGGGCGGGCCAAGAGACCCAGTACTTC. Protein: CATSGRAGQETQYF.

This chain links TRBV10-3 with TRBJ2-7; TRBD1 or TRBD2 may be the D gene (5 bases each). Trimming removed 6 bases at V and 3 bases at J, with 18 bases between. CDR3 length: 15 amino acids. Germline CDR1 ENHRY, CDR2 SYGVKD. CDR3 DNA sequence: TGTGCCATCAGGATACCGGGACCAGCACACTACGAGCAGTACTTC. It specifies CAIRIPGPAHYEQYF.

The count of this clone is one. The genes are TRBV7-3 and TRBJ2-5; TRBD1 aligns across 9 bases. The J call could be wrong; TRBJ2-7 is a better fit for the DNA end. The length of the CDR3 is 15 residues. In germline, CDR1 is SGHTA, CDR2 FQGTGA. CDR3 in amino acids: CASSFKQGARGEQYF. DNA for the CDR3: TGTGCCAGCAGCTTTAAACAGGGGGCGCGGGGCGAGCAGTACTTC.

This rearrangement joins TRBV19 to TRBJ2-7, with TRBD1 matching over 9 bases. CDR1 and CDR2 from the germline V gene are LNHDA and SQIVND (reference sequence). This CDR3 comprises 13 residues. V shed 8 bases, J shed 1 base, and the junction held 3 bases outside the gene matches. CDR3 in amino acids: CASGGTGSYEQYF. CDR3 nucleotide sequence: TGTGCCAGTGGCGGGACAGGGTCCTACGAGCAGTACTTC. The whole variable domain, filled in from reference TRBV19 and TRBJ2-7, reads DGGITQSPKYLFRKEGQNVTLSCEQNLNHDAMYWYRQDPGQGLRLIYYSQIVNDFQKGDIAEGYSVSREKKESFPLTVTSAQKNPTAFYLCASGGTGSYEQYFGPGTRLTVT.

The V call is TRBV5-4, the J call TRBJ1-4; D is ambiguous. V lost 0 bases and J lost 2, with 11 bases in between. The CDR3 runs to 16 residues. Looked up from germline, CDR1 is SGHNT and CDR2 is YYREEE (reference sequence). CDR3 DNA: TGTGCCAGCAGCTTGGATGTGTCGGGGACTAATGAAAAACTGTTTTTT. It translates to CASSLDVSGTNEKLFF.

CDR3 sequence reads: CASSLGPGEGPLHF. The CDR3, as DNA: TGTGCCAGCAGCTTAGGGCCAGGGGAGGGACCCCTCCACTTT. J is TRBJ1-6 and V is TRBV7-9, with a possible D match to TRBD1 (6 bases). The CDR3 is made up of 14 amino acids. V dropped 1 base and J dropped 12 bases, with 13 bases sitting between them. CDR1 and CDR2 (germline): SEHNR, FQNEAQ (reference sequence).

J is TRBJ2-1 and V is TRBV7-9; D is undetermined. V was shortened by 5 bases and J by 0 bases, with 11 bases between the two germline ends. Germline V gene sequence: CDR1 SEHNR, CDR2 FQNEAQ (reference sequence). This CDR3 region has 15 residues. The CDR3 sequence: CASSHRSSSYNEQFF. DNA of the CDR3: TGTGCCAGCAGCCATCGGAGCAGCTCCTACAATGAGCAGTTCTTC.

This sequence joins TRBV4-2 and TRBJ2-1; 12 nucleotides agree with TRBD2. V was clipped by 4 bases and J by 3 bases; unmatched bases: 4. This CDR3 has 16 amino acids. Germline V CDR1 and CDR2: LGHNA, YNFKEQ. CDR3 DNA sequence: TGTGCCAGCAGCCCAGGACTAGCGGGATACTACAATGAGCAGTTCTTC. It specifies CASSPGLAGYYNEQFF.

As regards this clone: Other DNA sequences within the sample encode an identical CDR3. The chain is built from TRBV20-1 and TRBJ2-2; D call uncertain. Germline V gives CDR1 DFQATT, CDR2 SNEGSKA (reference sequence). The V end lost 2 bases, the J end lost 2 bases, and 0 bases lay between the germline ends. The CDR3 covers 11 residues. The chain's CDR3 is CSARNTGELFF. Written as DNA, the CDR3 is TGCAGTGCTAGAAACACCGGGGAGCTGTTTTTT.

This chain joins TRBV27 and TRBJ1-1; D is ambiguous. The CDR3 spans 14 residues. Per the germline V gene, CDR1 is MNHEY and CDR2 is SMNVEV (reference sequence). Trimming shortened V by 0 bases and J by 4 bases, and 9 bases separated the two germline ends. The CDR3 reads CASSLSGSVTEAFF. The CDR3 DNA follows: TGTGCCAGCAGTTTATCAGGGTCTGTCACTGAAGCTTTCTTT.

V and J are TRBV15 and TRBJ1-1; a weak D match, TRBD1 (5 bases). Germline V gene data show CDR1 as LNHNV and CDR2 as YYDKDF (reference sequence). Trimming stripped 1 base from V and 3 bases from J, with 6 bases between. This CDR3 has 13 residues. CDR3 sequence (DNA): TGTGCCACCAGCAGAGGCAGGGACACTGAAGCTTTCTTT. Translated: CATSRGRDTEAFF.

The V call is TRBV11-3, the J call TRBJ2-1; weak D call: TRBD1 (5 bases). With 2 bases removed from V and 5 bases from J, the gap between germline ends came to 10 bases. Germline CDR1 and CDR2: SGHNT and YENEEA. The CDR3 is made up of 14 amino acids. CDR3 amino acids: CASSLWTIHNEQFF. In nucleotides, the CDR3 is TGTGCCAGCAGCTTATGGACAATCCACAATGAGCAGTTCTTC. Supplemented by reference TRBV11-3 and TRBJ2-1, the full variable domain reads EAGVVQSPRYKIIEKKQPVAFWCNPISGHNTLYWYLQNLGQGPELLIRYENEEAVDDSQLPKDRFSAERLKGVDSTLKIQPAELGDSAVYLCASSLWTIHNEQFFGPGTRLTVL.

This chain uses TRBV9 with TRBJ1-2; no clear D. Germline CDR1 is SGDLS and CDR2 is YYNGEE. V was shortened by 0 bases and J by 4 bases, with 13 bases between the two germline ends. This CDR3 region has 15 residues. This CDR3 reads CASSVGHGERYGYTF. For the CDR3, the DNA is TGTGCCAGCAGCGTAGGGCATGGGGAACGCTATGGCTACACCTTC.

The sample holds one count of this clone. This chain connects TRBV30 to TRBJ1-1; D gene uncertain. Germline loops: CDR1 GTSNPN, CDR2 SVGIG (reference sequence). CDR3 length: 15 amino acids. Trimming stripped 2 bases from V and 0 bases from J, with 13 bases between. The CDR3 DNA sequence: TGTGCCTGGAGTCCCTTCGAGAGCATGAACACTGAAGCTTTCTTT. It is translated as CAWSPFESMNTEAFF.

In this sample, this clone turned up once. The chain couples TRBV27 to TRBJ2-5, with 13 bases matching TRBD2. The J call is uncertain, as TRBJ2-7 better fits the DNA end. CDR1 and CDR2 (germline): MNHEY, SMNVEV (reference sequence). The CDR3 is made up of 18 amino acids. The CDR3 sequence: CASMRQGWTSGGAYEQYF. The CDR3 region has the DNA TGTGCCAGCATGAGACAAGGGTGGACTAGCGGGGGAGCCTACGAGCAGTACTTC.

The gene calls are TRBV7-6 and TRBJ2-2; D not certain. The CDR3 is made up of 13 amino acids. Trimming cost V 4 bases and J 5 bases, with 8 bases left between them. Germline V gives CDR1 SGHVS, CDR2 FNYEAQ. The chain's CDR3 is CASSSRWTGELFF. The DNA for the CDR3 is TGTGCCAGCAGCTCCCGATGGACCGGGGAGCTGTTTTTT.

The chain recombines TRBV19 with TRBJ1-2; 10 nucleotides agree with TRBD1. Per the germline V gene, CDR1 is LNHDA and CDR2 is SQIVND (reference sequence). With 4 bases clipped from V and 8 bases from J, the junction kept 7 bases outside the gene matches. CDR3 size: 14 residues. The CDR3 region has the DNA TGTGCCAGTAGTAACCCGGGACAGGGGAGCGGCTACACCTTC. Translated, it gives CASSNPGQGSGYTF.